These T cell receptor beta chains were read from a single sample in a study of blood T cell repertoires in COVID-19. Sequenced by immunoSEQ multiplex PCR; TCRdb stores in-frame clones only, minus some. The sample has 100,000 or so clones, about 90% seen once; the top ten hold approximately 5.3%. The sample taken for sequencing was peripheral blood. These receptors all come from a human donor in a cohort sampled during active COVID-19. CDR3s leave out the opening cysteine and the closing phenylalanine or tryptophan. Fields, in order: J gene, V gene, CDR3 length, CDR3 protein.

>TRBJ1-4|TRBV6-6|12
ASILSQGVEKLF
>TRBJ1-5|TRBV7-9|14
ASSLGTGQSNQPQH
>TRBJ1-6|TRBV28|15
ASSLHVEETGAPPLH
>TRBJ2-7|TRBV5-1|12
ASSEGLVAREQY
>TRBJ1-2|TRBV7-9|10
ASSVDLYGYT
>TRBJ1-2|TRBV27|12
ASSSVLGFYGYT
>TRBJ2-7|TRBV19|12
ASSKSTGMYEQY
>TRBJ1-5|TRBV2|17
ASSEALGTGGISNQPQH
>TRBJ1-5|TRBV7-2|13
ASSFGTGPNQPQH
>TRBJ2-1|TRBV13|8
ASRQNEQF